This T cell receptor (beta chain) was recovered during a study of chemoradiotherapy in HPV16-positive cancers (dated by TCRdb to between 2020 and 2023). About the full investigation: Candidate HPV-specific T-cell clones and common TCR motifs were defined by functional T-cell assays performed on cells from two HPV16-positive patients. The candidate HPV-specific TCRs and motifs were subsequently tracked in TCR repertoires obtained from fewer than 95 patients with HPV-related cancers. The study asked whether T-cell immunity to the HPV oncoproteins E6 and E7 changes during chemoradiotherapy and whether this immunity affects survival.

Because repertoires were sampled repeatedly during chemoradiotherapy, clonal expansion in the tumor microenvironment could be followed. Concerning this clone itself: Its cognate antigen has yet to be identified. Qualities for individual bases were not recorded, and no much larger clone is one base off.

Preparation of the library involved the immunoSEQ multiplex PCR assay. In its TCRdb copy, this immuneACCESS table keeps in-frame sequences only and misses some clones. Where compared with another copy, unresolved V genes explain less than half of these, and the others have no known cause. For this sample the table gives some 950 clones, of which 80% to 90% were detected only once. The top ten clonotypes cover approximately 12% of the sample. The study at large found these results: The functional definition of HPV-specific T cells was derived from only two HPV16-positive patients, and the survival association was reported for HPV16-positive patients. Expansion of candidate HPV-specific clones and E7-related TCR motifs was observed in the tumor microenvironment during treatment, whereas no such expansion was observed for non-HPV-specific T cells. Among HPV16-positive patients, expansion of HPV-responsive T cells during chemoradiotherapy was associated with better recurrence-free survival.

There are 13 amino acids in the CDR3, from cysteine to phenylalanine inclusive. Kept here is only the CDR3 DNA, which spans 39 bases and is read in frame from base 1. Trimming removed 2 bases from V and 1 base from J, leaving 5 bases between the germline ends. The germline V gene sets CDR1 to MDHEN and CDR2 to SYDVKM. The rearrangement combines TRBV28 with TRBJ1-1, with no D gene named confidently. Sequenced material: tumor tissue, taken from a patient who underwent chemoradiotherapy. This receptor was taken from a human donor with HPV-associated anogenital cancer. The bases read TGTGCCAGCAGTTTAGCAGGGAACACTGAAGCTTTCTTT. Its translation reads: CASSLAGNTEAFF.